The clone carrying this T cell receptor (beta chain) was found once. This sample was included in a study of blood T cell repertoires in COVID-19. Study-wide background: The United States, Italy and Spain provided the acute and convalescent COVID-19 samples.

Clones were sequenced by immunoSEQ multiplex PCR, and TCRdb holds only the in-frame ones, with some missing. The sample contains around 200,000 clones, 70% to 90% of which appear only once. This CDR3 region has 15 residues. V was pared by 4 bases and J by 7 bases, with 8 bases of the junction left unmatched. Germline V gene lookup returns CDR1 SNHLY and CDR2 FYNNEI. This chain uses TRBV2 with TRBJ1-2, with 11 bases that match TRBD1. The clonotype originates from a woman aged 45-65 years with acute or convalescent COVID-19. The specimen sequenced was peripheral blood. CDR3: CASSVSGTGGLGYTF. The CDR3 DNA reads TGTGCCAGCAGTGTATCGGGGACAGGGGGTCTTGGCTACACCTTC.